This record covers a single T cell receptor beta chain. Categorization into cohorts depended on clinical history that participants reported. In germline, CDR1 is LGHDT, CDR2 YNNKEL (reference sequence). The length of the CDR3 is 16 residues. The V segment lost 4 bases and the J segment 0 bases; nucleotides outside the gene matches: 4. The data are from a study of blood T cell repertoires in COVID-19. Produced via immunoSEQ multiplex PCR; TCRdb's table is partial and in-frame only. The sample has 250,000 to 300,000 clones, roughly 93% seen once; the top ten hold 2.3%. Sequences were obtained from PBMCs or T cells enriched from blood (not recorded which). The J gene is TRBJ2-5, the V gene TRBV3-1 (or the pseudogene TRBV3-2), with TRBD2 matching over 11 bases. This receptor was taken from a woman aged 40 to 50 with acute COVID-19. CDR3 in DNA: TGTGCCAGCAGCCCCCTAGCGGGAGGTAACCAAGAGACCCAGTACTTC. Amino acid sequence: CASSPLAGGNQETQYF.